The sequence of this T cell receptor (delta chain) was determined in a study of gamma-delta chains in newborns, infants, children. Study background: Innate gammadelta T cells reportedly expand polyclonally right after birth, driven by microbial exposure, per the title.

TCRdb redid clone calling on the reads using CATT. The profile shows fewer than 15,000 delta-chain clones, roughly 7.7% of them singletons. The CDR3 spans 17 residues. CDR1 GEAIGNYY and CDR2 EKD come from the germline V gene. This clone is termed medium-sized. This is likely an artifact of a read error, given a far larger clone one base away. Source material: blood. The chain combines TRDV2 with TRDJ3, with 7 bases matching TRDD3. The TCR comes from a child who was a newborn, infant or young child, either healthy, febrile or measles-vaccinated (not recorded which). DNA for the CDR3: TGTGCCTGTGACACCTGGGGGAGCTCCTGGGACACCCGACAGACGTTTTTC. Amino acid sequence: CACDTWGSSWDTRQTFF.